The present TCR beta chain was sequenced within a study of molecular identifiers for immune sequencing clone quantification. Germline V gene sequence: CDR1 WSHSY, CDR2 SAAADI. This CDR3 comprises 14 residues. V gave up 2 bases and J gave up 5 bases; unmatched junction bases: 4. This clonotype has just a few counts. Listed TCR primers and previously described methods were used for bulk TCR libraries. TCRdb ran MiXCR on the PCR reads and lists one entry per CDR3 protein. The sample records some 590,000 distinct CDR3 sequences, roughly 25% being singletons. The sample comprised naive CD8+ T cells from blood, with Jurkat cell RNA spiked in. Subset: FACS-sorted CD8+CD4-CCR7+CD45RA+ naive T cells. This TCR was recovered from a human donor in good health. Some libraries in this study had Jurkat cell RNA spiked in. V gene TRBV10-2 combines with J gene TRBJ2-7, with TRBD1 matching over 9 bases. The CDR3 loop reads CASSERQGVHEQYF. DNA for the CDR3: TGCGCCAGCAGTGAGCGACAGGGGGTTCACGAGCAGTACTTC.